This TCR beta chain was obtained from a study of T cells in Graves' hyperthyroidism and ophthalmopathy. Study-wide results and limits: Ophthalmopathy was predicted by the model a median of approximately 6 months ahead of onset. Patients with ophthalmopathy were separated from those with stable hyperthyroidism by a 13 V-J model. Most clonotypes expanded in thyroid above 0.001 were likewise present in blood.

V lost 2 bases to trimming and J lost 7 bases, with 17 bases between them. The CDR3 spans 15 residues. In regard to this clonotype: Its antigen remains unidentified.

TCR beta CDR3 sequences were amplified from RNA transcripts. First-round RT-PCR with HTBI primers amplified the TCR CDR3 region. TCRdb used MiXCR to reprocess the multiplex PCR reads, holding one entry per CDR3 protein. The sample has hundreds of thousands of distinct CDR3 sequences; over 35% are singletons. This TCR came from a middle-aged woman with Graves' hyperthyroidism. The chain is built from TRBV12-3 or TRBV12-4 and TRBJ1-1; TRBD1 might be the D (6 bases). Sequenced sample: blood. CDR3 nucleotides: TGTGCCAGCAGTTTATTTGGGGGGGCCGACGGTGAAGCTTTCTTT. Protein: CASSLFGGADGEAFF.